A selection of T cell receptor beta chains follows, all from one sample in a study of cytotoxic CD8 clonotypes in ibrutinib-treated CLL. Assay: immunoSEQ multiplex PCR; the TCRdb copy retains only in-frame clones and omits some. The repertoire holds some 61,000 clones, with under 70% as singletons. The sequences come from PBMCs, collected after 12 months of ibrutinib treatment. These receptors were collected from a human donor with chronic lymphocytic leukemia. Each CDR3 is given with its conserved first and last residue. A D gene is named only where the DNA matches it firmly. Size is stated for part of the rows, as once, few or many counts, or as a class when the clone is expanded.

>TRBV6-5|TRBJ2-1|.|.
CASSVSGGYYNEQFF
TGTGCCAGCAGTGTTTCGGGGGGCTATTACAATGAGCAGTTCTTC
>TRBV5-5|TRBJ2-1|few|.
CASSLVADRYNEQFF
TGTGCCAGCAGCTTGGTCGCGGACAGATACAATGAGCAGTTCTTC
>TRBV7-6|TRBJ2-2|.|.
CASSLVGRGGTGELFF
TGTGCCAGCAGCTTAGTTGGCAGGGGGGGCACCGGGGAGCTGTTTTTT
>TRBV14|TRBJ1-6|.|.
CASSQDFTDHSPLHF
TGTGCCAGCAGCCAAGACTTCACGGACCATTCACCCCTCCACTTT
>TRBV4-3|TRBJ2-1|.|TRBD2
CASSQDTRTSVGNEQFF
TGCGCCAGCAGCCAAGATACCAGGACTAGCGTGGGCAATGAGCAGTTCTTC
>TRBV7-2|TRBJ2-3|.|.
CASTREGATDTQYF
TGTGCCAGCACCCGGGAGGGGGCAACAGATACGCAGTATTTT
>TRBV30|TRBJ1-6|.|.
CAWSLRGSYNSPLHF
TGTGCCTGGAGTTTAAGAGGCTCCTATAATTCACCCCTCCACTTT
>TRBV28|TRBJ2-2|.|.
CASSPAGPGELFF
TGTGCCAGCAGTCCGGCTGGTCCCGGGGAGCTGTTTTTT
>TRBV30|TRBJ1-3|.|.
CAWRTPGGSGNTIYF
TGTGCCTGGAGGACCCCGGGGGGGTCCGGAAACACCATATATTTT
>TRBV7-8|TRBJ1-2|once|.
CASSATVNYGYTF
TGTGCCAGCAGCGCGACTGTGAACTATGGCTACACCTTC
>TRBV7-2|TRBJ1-6|.|.
CASSLSGQGWSPLHF
TGTGCCAGCAGCTTAAGTGGGCAGGGTTGGTCACCCCTCCACTTT
>TRBV7-2|TRBJ2-3|.|.
CASSLVGGTQYF
TGTGCCAGCAGCTTAGTGGGGGGTACGCAGTATTTT
>TRBV9|TRBJ1-5|.|.
CASSVADSNQPQHF
TGTGCCAGCAGCGTAGCGGATAGCAATCAGCCCCAGCATTTT
>TRBV2|TRBJ1-5|few|.
CASSRETTDSNQPQHF
TGTGCCAGCAGCAGGGAGACCACAGATAGCAATCAGCCCCAGCATTTT
>TRBV6-5|TRBJ2-5|.|TRBD1
CASSKGQGRETQYF
TGTGCCAGCAGTAAGGGACAGGGGCGGGAGACCCAGTACTTC
>TRBV28|TRBJ2-3|.|.
CASNPARGSTDTQYF
TGTGCCAGCAACCCCGCGCGGGGAAGCACAGATACGCAGTATTTT
>TRBV30|TRBJ1-5|.|TRBD1
CAHSGTGGNQPQHF
TGTGCCCACAGTGGGACAGGGGGAAATCAGCCCCAGCATTTT
>TRBV7-9|TRBJ1-6|.|.
CASSLSNPPLHF
TGTGCCAGCAGCCTAAGCAACCCACCCCTCCACTTT
>TRBV9|TRBJ2-2|.|.
CASSPRLRPDGELFF
TGTGCCAGCAGCCCGCGCCTCAGGCCTGACGGGGAGCTGTTTTTT
>TRBV19|TRBJ2-1|.|TRBD1
CASSTRTGTPTGDEQFF
TGTGCCAGTAGTACACGGACAGGGACTCCCACCGGGGATGAGCAGTTCTTC
>TRBV7-9|TRBJ1-1|.|.
CASSRGENTEAFF
TGTGCCAGCAGTCGGGGAGAGAACACTGAAGCTTTCTTT
>TRBV7-9|TRBJ1-1|.|TRBD1
CASSPQTGGTEAFF
TGTGCCAGCAGCCCCCAGACAGGGGGCACTGAAGCTTTCTTT
>TRBV7-2|TRBJ1-3|.|TRBD1
CASSTRQGLPGNTIYF
TGTGCCAGCAGCACCAGACAGGGGCTGCCTGGAAACACCATATATTTT
>TRBV6-5|TRBJ2-1|.|TRBD2
CASSYERGGYNEQFF
TGTGCCAGCAGTTACGAGCGGGGGGGTTACAATGAGCAGTTCTTC
>TRBV25-1|TRBJ2-1|.|.
CASSEYRGSNNEQFF
TGTGCCAGCAGTGAATATAGAGGGTCCAACAATGAGCAGTTCTTC
>TRBV14|TRBJ1-2|.|TRBD1
CASSPRGTGTANYGYTF
TGTGCCAGCAGCCCAAGGGGGACAGGGACCGCTAACTATGGCTACACCTTC
>TRBV29-1|TRBJ1-1|.|.
CSVVSPGSKTEAFF
TGCAGCGTTGTAAGTCCAGGGTCAAAAACTGAAGCTTTCTTT
>TRBV9|TRBJ1-2|.|TRBD1
CASSASPGTGGRGYTF
TGTGCCAGCAGCGCCAGTCCCGGGACAGGGGGACGGGGCTACACCTTC
>TRBV7-2|TRBJ1-2|.|.
CASSFSIGSNYGYTF
TGTGCCAGCAGCTTTTCGATCGGGTCTAACTATGGCTACACCTTC
>TRBV28|TRBJ1-3|few|TRBD1
CATGQGKNTIYF
TGTGCCACTGGACAGGGAAAAAACACCATATATTTT
>TRBV25-1|TRBJ2-5|.|.
CASSDHTDQETQYF
TGTGCCAGCAGTGATCATACAGACCAAGAGACCCAGTACTTC
>TRBV19|TRBJ1-4|.|.
CASSIGGATNEKLFF
TGTGCCAGTAGTATAGGTGGTGCAACTAATGAAAAACTGTTTTTT
>TRBV2|TRBJ1-5|few|TRBD1
CASSADRTGVSRNQPQHF
TGTGCCAGCAGTGCTGATCGGACAGGGGTGAGTCGCAATCAGCCCCAGCATTTT
>TRBV5-1|TRBJ1-5|few|.
CASSLLGSQPQHF
TGCGCCAGCAGCTTATTGGGGAGTCAGCCCCAGCATTTT
>TRBV5-1|TRBJ1-2|few|TRBD1
CASSLQGGSGYTF
TGCGCCAGCAGCTTGCAGGGGGGCTCTGGCTACACCTTC
>TRBV2|TRBJ2-7|few|.
CASSEAGRRGYF
TGTGCCAGCAGTGAAGCAGGGCGGAGGGGGTACTTC
>TRBV6-5|TRBJ2-7|once|TRBD1
CASTKDGTGGREQYF
TGTGCCAGCACCAAAGATGGGACAGGGGGTCGCGAGCAGTACTTC
>TRBV30|TRBJ1-6|.|TRBD1
CAWSDTGQGIWSPLHF
TGTGCCTGGAGTGACACAGGACAGGGAATATGGTCACCCCTCCACTTT
>TRBV7-6|TRBJ2-5|.|.
CASSSLQETQYF
TGTGCCAGCAGCTCACTCCAAGAGACCCAGTACTTC
>TRBV19|TRBJ2-2|.|.
CASSTDGPNTGELFF
TGTGCCAGTAGTACGGACGGACCGAACACCGGGGAGCTGTTTTTT
>TRBV30|TRBJ1-2|.|.
CAWSPDSTNYGYTF
TGTGCCTGGAGTCCAGACAGTACTAACTATGGCTACACCTTC
>TRBV5-8|TRBJ2-1|once|.
CASSFTGYNEQFF
TGTGCCAGCAGCTTTACCGGTTACAATGAGCAGTTCTTC
>TRBV7-8|TRBJ2-5|.|TRBD1
CASSLTGEVQETQYF
TGTGCCAGCAGCCTGACAGGGGAGGTCCAAGAGACCCAGTACTTC
>TRBV29-1|TRBJ2-3|.|.
CSVVPPVSAEETDTQYF
TGCAGCGTTGTCCCACCCGTTTCGGCCGAGGAGACAGATACGCAGTATTTT
>TRBV30|TRBJ1-2|many|.
CAWTVSINYGYTF
TGTGCCTGGACGGTTTCGATTAACTATGGCTACACCTTC
>TRBV6-6|TRBJ2-4|.|.
CASSSTSREAKNIQYF
TGTGCCAGCAGTTCAACCTCCAGGGAAGCCAAAAACATTCAGTACTTC
>TRBV9|TRBJ2-2|.|TRBD1
CASSLPRTGDQVAGELFF
TGTGCCAGCAGCCTCCCGCGGACAGGGGATCAGGTAGCCGGGGAGCTGTTTTTT
>TRBV18|TRBJ2-7|.|TRBD1
CASSPGTDTYEQYF
TGTGCCAGCTCACCGGGGACAGATACCTACGAGCAGTACTTC
>TRBV7-9|TRBJ1-5|.|TRBD1
CASSQQGAGNQPQHF
TGTGCCAGCAGCCAGCAGGGGGCAGGCAATCAGCCCCAGCATTTT
>TRBV6-5|TRBJ1-6|once|.
CASSYAGSSYNSPLHF
TGTGCCAGCAGTTACGCAGGGAGCTCCTATAATTCACCCCTCCACTTT
>TRBV2|TRBJ2-3|.|.
CASSRRLGSGDTQYF
TGTGCCAGCAGTCGACGGTTAGGGTCGGGAGATACGCAGTATTTT
>TRBV10-1|TRBJ2-1|.|TRBD2
CASSSGGSSYNEQFF
TGCGCCAGCTCTAGCGGGGGGAGCTCCTACAATGAGCAGTTCTTC
>TRBV5-1|TRBJ1-1|.|TRBD1
CASRQGLNTEAFF
TGCGCCAGCAGACAGGGGTTGAACACTGAAGCTTTCTTT
>TRBV7-2|TRBJ1-2|.|.
CASNQGPDYGYTF
TGTGCCAGCAACCAGGGACCTGACTATGGCTACACCTTC
>TRBV7-2|TRBJ2-1|once|TRBD2
CASSPPTSGGLSSYNEQFF
TGTGCCAGCAGCCCGCCCACTAGCGGGGGGCTCAGCTCCTACAATGAGCAGTTCTTC
>TRBV6-5|TRBJ1-1|.|TRBD1
CASSYLTGGTEAFF
TGTGCCAGCAGTTACTTGACAGGGGGCACTGAAGCTTTCTTT
>TRBV19|TRBJ2-5|.|TRBD1
CASSPRTGPRETQYF
TGTGCCAGTAGTCCGAGGACAGGTCCTAGAGAGACCCAGTACTTC
>TRBV30|TRBJ1-1|few|.
CAWSRTRENTEAFF
TGTGCCTGGAGTCGTACGAGGGAAAACACTGAAGCTTTCTTT
>TRBV5-1|TRBJ1-2|few|TRBD1
CASSGTADGYTF
TGCGCCAGCAGCGGGACAGCTGATGGCTACACCTTC